This T cell receptor beta chain is drawn from a study of CD8 T cells in ankylosing spondylitis. TCRdb reprocessed the 5' RACE reads with MiXCR, giving one entry per CDR3 protein. The repertoire holds around 890,000 distinct CDR3 sequences, with 12% as singletons. This CDR3 has 15 residues. Germline assignment: CDR1 SGHRS and CDR2 YFSETQ. V was pared by 4 bases and J by 4 bases, with 14 bases between. Notes on the study in general: What seemed typical of ankylosing spondylitis blood was a TCR beta motif built from eight highly homologous variants.

This clonotype was seen a handful of times. Its target is not known. The V call is TRBV5-1, the J call TRBJ1-4, with D possibly matching TRBD1 (5 bases). Sequencing was done on a sample of blood, either unsorted or a sorted T cell fraction (not recorded which). This clonotype was obtained from a male donor with ankylosing spondylitis. The CDR3, as DNA: TGCGCCAGCAGCACCAGACAGCCCAATAATGAAAAACTGTTTTTT. Its protein product is CASSTRQPNNEKLFF.